This is a list of T cell receptor beta chains from one sample in a study of OX40 agonist ivuxolimab in advanced cancers. Measured with immunoSEQ multiplex PCR; TCRdb has only the in-frame clones, and not every one. The sample contains some 100,000 clones, 90% to 95% of which appear only once. Source: CD4+ or CD8+ T cells sorted from blood, taken in a trial of the OX40 agonist ivuxolimab. All receptors derive from an adult with an advanced solid tumor such as melanoma, head and neck, liver or kidney cancer. Both conserved end residues are part of each CDR3. Each record gives: CDR3 protein, CDR3 DNA, D gene, V gene, J gene, clone size. A D gene is named only where the DNA matches it firmly. Size tells how often a clone was seen (once, few, many) or the class of an expanded clone, and some rows leave it out.

CDR3: CASSLTGLAGSEQYF
DNA: TGTGCCAGCAGCTTAACGGGACTAGCGGGATCCGAGCAGTACTTC
D: TRBD2
V: TRBV5-4
J: TRBJ2-7
size: few

CDR3: CSASGRSYEQYF
DNA: TGCAGCGCTTCGGGACGATCCTACGAGCAGTACTTC
D: -
V: TRBV29-1
J: TRBJ2-7
size: -

CDR3: CASSDGGRFSPLHF
DNA: TGTGCCAGCAGTGACGGGGGGCGGTTTTCACCCCTCCACTTT
D: -
V: TRBV2
J: TRBJ1-6
size: -

CDR3: CASSRHRDRITEAFF
DNA: TGTGCCAGCAGCCGCCACCGGGACAGGATCACTGAAGCTTTCTTT
D: TRBD1
V: TRBV7-2
J: TRBJ1-1
size: -

CDR3: CASRQDRGRTDTQYF
DNA: TGTGCCAGCAGACAGGACAGGGGGCGCACAGATACGCAGTATTTT
D: TRBD1
V: TRBV5-6
J: TRBJ2-3
size: once

CDR3: CASSLFPGLNAEAFF
DNA: TGTGCCAGCAGCTTATTTCCCGGGTTGAACGCTGAAGCTTTCTTT
D: -
V: TRBV7-2
J: TRBJ1-1
size: -

CDR3: CASSASGATNEKLFF
DNA: TGTGCCAGCAGCGCCTCAGGGGCAACTAATGAAAAACTGTTTTTT
D: -
V: TRBV9
J: TRBJ1-4
size: -

CDR3: CASSLSPGLGNEQFF
DNA: TGTGCCAGCAGCTTGAGTCCGGGACTTGGCAATGAGCAGTTCTTC
D: -
V: TRBV5-4
J: TRBJ2-1
size: -

CDR3: CASLSGVEAFF
DNA: TGTGCCAGCTTGTCGGGGGTGGAAGCTTTCTTT
D: -
V: TRBV2
J: TRBJ1-1
size: -

CDR3: CASSVDGGTYNEQFF
DNA: TGTGCCAGCAGCGTAGATGGGGGCACCTACAATGAGCAGTTCTTC
D: -
V: TRBV9
J: TRBJ2-1
size: -

CDR3: CASSLEPGPYEQYF
DNA: TGCGCCAGCAGCTTGGAACCAGGCCCCTACGAGCAGTACTTC
D: -
V: TRBV5-1
J: TRBJ2-7
size: -

CDR3: CASTELAGGQETQYF
DNA: TGTGCCAGCACAGAACTAGCGGGGGGGCAAGAGACCCAGTACTTC
D: TRBD2
V: TRBV28
J: TRBJ2-5
size: -

CDR3: CASSHRPDTQYF
DNA: TGTGCCAGTAGTCACAGACCAGATACGCAGTATTTT
D: -
V: TRBV19
J: TRBJ2-3
size: -

CDR3: CASSFVFSGANVLTF
DNA: TGTGCCAGCAGCTTTGTCTTCTCTGGGGCCAACGTCCTGACTTTC
D: -
V: TRBV11-2
J: TRBJ2-6
size: -

CDR3: CASMPTVSYEQYF
DNA: TGTGCCAGCATGCCGACGGTCTCCTACGAGCAGTACTTC
D: -
V: TRBV2
J: TRBJ2-7
size: -

CDR3: CASSFVQGPYNEQFF
DNA: TGTGCCAGCAGCTTCGTCCAGGGGCCCTACAATGAGCAGTTCTTC
D: -
V: TRBV7-9
J: TRBJ2-1
size: -

CDR3: CASSLEGTADTQYF
DNA: TGTGCCAGCAGCTTAGAGGGTACCGCAGATACGCAGTATTTT
D: -
V: TRBV11-2
J: TRBJ2-3
size: once

CDR3: CASSQDGIGRGPSTDTQYF
DNA: TGCGCCAGCAGCCAAGACGGGATCGGGCGGGGGCCAAGCACAGATACGCAGTATTTT
D: -
V: TRBV4-1
J: TRBJ2-3
size: -

CDR3: CASSPLGSGGANEQFF
DNA: TGTGCCAGCAGTCCCTTGGGAAGCGGGGGGGCCAATGAGCAGTTCTTC
D: TRBD2
V: TRBV27
J: TRBJ2-1
size: -

CDR3: CASSLDLAGGGGELFF
DNA: TGCGCCAGCAGCTTGGACCTAGCGGGGGGCGGCGGGGAGCTGTTTTTT
D: TRBD2
V: TRBV5-1
J: TRBJ2-2
size: once

CDR3: CASSLEAGRAFF
DNA: TGTGCCAGCAGCTTAGAAGCAGGGAGAGCTTTCTTT
D: -
V: TRBV7-8
J: TRBJ1-1
size: few

CDR3: CASSPDNSYEQYF
DNA: TGTGCCAGCAGTCCAGACAACTCCTACGAGCAGTACTTC
D: -
V: TRBV9
J: TRBJ2-7
size: -

CDR3: CASSPIDRAHRQPQHF
DNA: TGTGCCAGCAGCCCAATTGACAGGGCTCACAGGCAGCCCCAGCATTTT
D: TRBD1
V: TRBV27
J: TRBJ1-5
size: -

CDR3: CASSIGQGGEFF
DNA: TGCGCCAGCAGCATCGGACAGGGAGGAGAGTTCTTC
D: TRBD1
V: TRBV5-1
J: TRBJ2-7
size: -

CDR3: CASSVTIRGAEGANVLTF
DNA: TGTGCCAGCAGCGTAACTATTCGGGGGGCGGAAGGGGCCAACGTCCTGACTTTC
D: -
V: TRBV9
J: TRBJ2-6
size: -

CDR3: CASSFSQAGAWYQETQYF
DNA: TGTGCCAGCAGCTTCAGCCAGGCGGGGGCTTGGTACCAAGAGACCCAGTACTTC
D: -
V: TRBV13
J: TRBJ2-5
size: -

CDR3: CASSFGGLSYNEQFF
DNA: TGTGCCAGCAGTTTTGGGGGCCTCTCCTACAATGAGCAGTTCTTC
D: -
V: TRBV27
J: TRBJ2-1
size: -

CDR3: CASSHTGEYLYGYTF
DNA: TGTGCCAGCAGCCACACAGGGGAGTACCTCTATGGCTACACCTTC
D: TRBD1
V: TRBV27
J: TRBJ1-2
size: once

CDR3: CASSLVGDYEQYF
DNA: TGTGCCAGCAGCTTAGTCGGTGACTACGAGCAGTACTTC
D: -
V: TRBV11-2
J: TRBJ2-7
size: -

CDR3: CASSGSNEQYF
DNA: TGTGCCAGCAGCGGGAGCAACGAGCAGTACTTC
D: -
V: TRBV7-8
J: TRBJ2-7
size: -

CDR3: CASSHLEEVNYGYTF
DNA: TGTGCCAGCAGCCATCTGGAGGAGGTTAACTATGGCTACACCTTC
D: -
V: TRBV14
J: TRBJ1-2
size: -

CDR3: CASTTVEANEKLFF
DNA: TGTGCCAGCACCACGGTAGAAGCTAATGAAAAACTGTTTTTT
D: -
V: TRBV6-6
J: TRBJ1-4
size: -

CDR3: CASSQDVFNEQFF
DNA: TGCGCCAGCAGCCAAGATGTATTCAATGAGCAGTTCTTC
D: -
V: TRBV4-1
J: TRBJ2-1
size: -

CDR3: CATSRDEGSGNTIYF
DNA: TGTGCCACCAGCAGAGATGAGGGTTCTGGAAACACCATATATTTT
D: -
V: TRBV15
J: TRBJ1-3
size: once

CDR3: CASSIGQGLQKLFF
DNA: TGTGCCAGCAGCATCGGACAGGGTTTGCAGAAACTGTTTTTT
D: TRBD1
V: TRBV7-2
J: TRBJ1-4
size: -

CDR3: CASSLPSEQEETQYF
DNA: TGTGCCAGCAGCTTACCTTCGGAACAGGAAGAGACCCAGTACTTC
D: -
V: TRBV7-9
J: TRBJ2-5
size: -

CDR3: CASSDDRGEETQYF
DNA: TGTGCCAGCAGCGACGACAGGGGGGAAGAGACCCAGTACTTC
D: TRBD1
V: TRBV2
J: TRBJ2-5
size: -

CDR3: CASSLSGYSNQPQHF
DNA: TGTGCCAGCAGCTTATCAGGGTATAGCAATCAGCCCCAGCATTTT
D: -
V: TRBV5-6
J: TRBJ1-5
size: once

CDR3: CASPDSSYYGYTF
DNA: TGTGCCAGCCCCGACAGTTCTTACTATGGCTACACCTTC
D: -
V: TRBV2
J: TRBJ1-2
size: -

CDR3: CASSIVGLAAIGTDTQYF
DNA: TGTGCCAGTAGTATTGTGGGACTAGCGGCCATAGGCACAGATACGCAGTATTTT
D: TRBD2
V: TRBV19
J: TRBJ2-3
size: -

CDR3: CASSLRVSYEQYF
DNA: TGTGCCAGCAGTTTAAGGGTCTCCTACGAGCAGTACTTC
D: -
V: TRBV27
J: TRBJ2-7
size: -

CDR3: CASSPQVGYRQETQYF
DNA: TGTGCCAGTAGCCCTCAAGTCGGGTATCGACAAGAGACCCAGTACTTC
D: -
V: TRBV19
J: TRBJ2-5
size: -

CDR3: CASSSYSNQPQHF
DNA: TGCGCCAGCAGCAGTTATAGCAATCAGCCCCAGCATTTT
D: -
V: TRBV4-1
J: TRBJ1-5
size: -